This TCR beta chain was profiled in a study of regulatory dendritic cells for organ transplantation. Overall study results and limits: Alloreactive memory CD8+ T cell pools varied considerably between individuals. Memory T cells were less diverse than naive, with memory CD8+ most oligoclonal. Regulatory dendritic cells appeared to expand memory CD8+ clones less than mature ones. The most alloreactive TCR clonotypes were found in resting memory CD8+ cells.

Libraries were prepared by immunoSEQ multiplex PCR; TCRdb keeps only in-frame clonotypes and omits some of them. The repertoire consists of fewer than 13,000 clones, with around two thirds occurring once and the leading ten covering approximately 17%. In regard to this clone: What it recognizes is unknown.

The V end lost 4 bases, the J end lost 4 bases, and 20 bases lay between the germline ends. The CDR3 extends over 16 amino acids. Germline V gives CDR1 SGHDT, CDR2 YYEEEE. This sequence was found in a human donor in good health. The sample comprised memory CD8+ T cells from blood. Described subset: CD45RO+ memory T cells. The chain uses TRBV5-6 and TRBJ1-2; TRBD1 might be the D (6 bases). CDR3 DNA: TGTGCCAGCAGCCCCCCAGGTTACGGGGGCCCCTATGGCTACACCTTC. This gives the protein CASSPPGYGGPYGYTF.